These 27 T cell receptor beta chains came from one sample sequenced in a study of cytomegalovirus exposure and HLA in healthy donors. It was with 60 Vbeta and 13 Jbeta primers that the PCR ran. TCRdb's copy holds only in-frame clones and misses some; the assay was immunoSEQ multiplex PCR. The sample has 150,000 or so clones, around two thirds seen once. The sample was PBMCs. These receptor sequences come from a young man in good health and CMV-seropositive.

This clone was seen a handful of times. The rearrangement joins TRBV9 to TRBJ1-1, with D unclear. This CDR3 is 15 amino acids long. Germline V CDR1 and CDR2: SGDLS, YYNGEE. V shed 0 bases and J shed 5 bases, with 14 bases lying between them. The CDR3 coding sequence is TGTGCCAGCAGCGTAGTGGGCAATAGAGGGACTGAAGCTTTCTTT. It specifies CASSVVGNRGTEAFF.

The chain links TRBV25-1 to TRBJ2-1, with TRBD2 identical over 7 bases. The junction had 5 bases not matched to a gene; V was cut back by 1 base and J by 2 bases. This CDR3 has 16 residues. Per germline, CDR1 MGHDK and CDR2 SYGVNS. The CDR3 protein is CASSESGGIPYNEQFF. CDR3 DNA sequence: TGTGCCAGCAGTGAATCCGGGGGGATACCCTACAATGAGCAGTTCTTC.

The rearrangement links TRBV2 to TRBJ2-5, with D perhaps matching TRBD2 (5 bases). V lost 8 bases and J 3 bases, leaving 19 bases between the germline ends. CDR3 length: 15 residues. CDR1 and CDR2 (germline): SNHLY, FYNNEI. As DNA, the CDR3 is TGTGCCAGCTACCATCCCACGGAGGCAGAAGAGACCCAGTACTTC. It is translated as CASYHPTEAEETQYF. Looking up the rest from reference TRBV2 and TRBJ2-5 gives the full variable domain: EPEVTQTPSHQVTQMGQEVILRCVPISNHLYFYWYRQILGQKVEFLVSFYNNEISEKSEIFDDQFSVERPDGSNFTLKIRSTKLEDSAMYFCASYHPTEAEETQYFGPGTRLLVL.

This clone was picked up a small number of times. J is TRBJ1-1 and V is TRBV27; 9 nucleotides line up with TRBD1. The CDR3 is 15 residues long. Germline values: CDR1 MNHEY, CDR2 SMNVEV (reference sequence). J was trimmed by 5 bases and V by 5 bases; bases with no gene match: 9. The DNA for the CDR3 is TGTGCCAGCAGTCCAGGACAGGGGAGGCGGACTGAAGCTTTCTTT. It encodes CASSPGQGRRTEAFF.

The chain joins TRBV10-3 to TRBJ2-5; 8 bases match TRBD2. The CDR3 contains 16 residues. Germline values: CDR1 ENHRY, CDR2 SYGVKD. J lost 2 bases, V lost 3 bases, and 8 bases had no gene match. CDR3 residues: CAISDGKRGSQETQYF. In DNA, the CDR3 is TGTGCCATCAGTGATGGGAAGCGGGGGAGTCAAGAGACCCAGTACTTC.

This chain joins TRBV27 and TRBJ2-1; 10 positions agree with TRBD1. Looked up from germline, CDR1 is MNHEY and CDR2 is SMNVEV (reference sequence). This CDR3 contains 16 residues. Trimming removed 6 bases from V and 9 bases from J; junction bases left unmatched: 14. CDR3: CASRPLGTGARSEQFF. The CDR3 DNA is TGTGCCAGCAGGCCTCTCGGGACAGGGGCTAGGAGTGAGCAGTTCTTC.

A few counts support this clone. V gene TRBV10-1 combines with J gene TRBJ2-5; 10 nucleotides agree with TRBD2. CDR3 length equals 15 residues. Germline-derived CDR1 and CDR2 are WNHNN and SYGVQD (reference sequence). V dropped 0 bases and J dropped 2; count of bases not matched to a gene: 0. The CDR3 DNA follows: TGCGCCAGCAGTGAGTCTAGCGGGGGGCAAGAGACCCAGTACTTC. As protein: CASSESSGGQETQYF.

The rearrangement uses TRBV6-5 and TRBJ1-1; a weak D match, TRBD1 (5 bases). CDR1 and CDR2 from the germline V gene are MNHEY and SVGAGI. V was clipped by 1 base and J by 5 bases, with 11 bases between them. CDR3 length equals 14 residues. The chain's CDR3 is CASSYWQGKTEAFF. The CDR3 DNA sequence: TGTGCCAGCAGTTACTGGCAGGGTAAAACTGAAGCTTTCTTT.

The table lists this clone with a few counts. The chain couples TRBV29-1 to TRBJ1-1, with 8 bases lining up with TRBD1. CDR1 and CDR2 (germline): SQVTM, ANQGSEA. V was pared by 3 bases and J by 6 bases, with 3 bases of the junction left unmatched. This CDR3 region has 12 residues. The CDR3 here is CSVDSTGAEAFF. In nucleotides, the CDR3 is TGCAGCGTTGACTCGACAGGGGCTGAAGCTTTCTTT.

The V call is TRBV5-1, the J call TRBJ1-1, with 10 bases identical to TRBD1. The CDR3 is 16 amino acids. Germline CDR1 reads SGHRS; CDR2 reads YFSETQ. The V gene end was trimmed by 0 bases and the J gene end by 4 bases; junction bases not matched to a gene: 6. The CDR3 sequence is CASSLVSGQGGTEAFF. In DNA, the CDR3 is TGCGCCAGCAGCTTGGTTAGCGGACAGGGGGGCACTGAAGCTTTCTTT.

This clone was seen a handful of times. The rearrangement uses TRBV5-1 and TRBJ2-1; maybe TRBD2 (5 bases). Germline V CDR1 and CDR2: SGHRS, YFSETQ. CDR3 size: 15 residues. V lost 5 bases and J lost 5, with 17 bases in between. CDR3 in DNA: TGCGCCAGCAGTATTCCGATGGGAGAAAACAATGAGCAGTTCTTC. Its translation: CASSIPMGENNEQFF.

CDR3 residues: CASSSPSGGTDTQYF. The CDR3 DNA sequence: TGTGCCAGCAGTTCCCCTAGCGGGGGCACAGATACGCAGTATTTT. V and J are TRBV6-5 and TRBJ2-3; 9 bases align to TRBD2. This CDR3 is 15 amino acids long. CDR1 MNHEY and CDR2 SVGAGI come from the germline V gene. V lost 4 bases and J lost 1; bases outside the gene matches: 3.

This clone came up a few times. The chain links TRBV10-3 to TRBJ2-2; maybe TRBD1 (5 bases). The CDR3 has 16 residues. CDR1 and CDR2 (germline): ENHRY, SYGVKD. The CDR3: CAASGRRTTNTGELFF. The CDR3 bases are TGTGCTGCATCAGGAAGAAGGACAACGAACACCGGGGAGCTGTTTTTT.

The rearrangement uses TRBV5-1 and TRBJ2-1; tentative D call: TRBD1 (6 bases). V lost 2 bases to trimming and J lost 1 base, with 7 bases between them. CDR3 length: 14 amino acids. Per germline, CDR1 SGHRS and CDR2 YFSETQ. The CDR3 is CASSFDRSYNEQFF. The CDR3 DNA reads as TGCGCCAGCAGCTTCGACAGGTCCTACAATGAGCAGTTCTTC.

This chain links TRBV9 with TRBJ1-1; possibly TRBD1 for D (5 bases). The CDR3 loop spans 13 amino acids. V was clipped by 0 bases and J by 10 bases, with 13 bases between them. Germline V gives CDR1 SGDLS, CDR2 YYNGEE. The CDR3 nucleotides are TGTGCCAGCAGCGTAGGAACCGACAGCCGAGCTTTCTTT. This gives the protein CASSVGTDSRAFF.

CDR3 nucleotides: TGTGCCAGCAGAACGGGCAGGGGGCAGGTGAACACTGAAGCTTTCTTT. Translating it yields CASRTGRGQVNTEAFF. This chain joins TRBV27 and TRBJ1-1; 8 bases align to TRBD1. Germline loops: CDR1 MNHEY, CDR2 SMNVEV (reference sequence). The CDR3 sequence is 16 residues long. V gave up 6 bases and J gave up 0 bases; unmatched junction bases: 9.

The V gene is TRBV6-5, the J gene TRBJ1-3; D call uncertain. Trimming stripped 6 bases from V and 2 bases from J, with 5 bases between. The CDR3 totals 12 residues. Germline values: CDR1 MNHEY, CDR2 SVGAGI. The CDR3 is CASSLPGNTIYF. CDR3 sequence (DNA): TGTGCCAGCAGCCTCCCTGGAAACACCATATATTTT.

The gene calls are TRBV28 and TRBJ1-3; 10 nucleotides agree with TRBD1. V gave up 6 bases and J gave up 6 bases; unmatched junction bases: 5. The CDR3 consists of 14 residues. In germline, CDR1 is MDHEN, CDR2 SYDVKM. In DNA, the CDR3 is TGTGCCAGCAGGACAGGGGGCTTGTCAAACACCATATATTTT. Encoded protein: CASRTGGLSNTIYF.

The genes are TRBV5-1 and TRBJ2-7; D not certain. Germline V CDR1 and CDR2: SGHRS, YFSETQ. Trimming left V 0 bases short and J 8 bases short, with 15 bases between. The CDR3 spans 14 residues. The CDR3 region has the DNA TGCGCCAGCAGCTTGGGTGAGGATGCAGCAAAGCAGTACTTC. Encoded protein: CASSLGEDAAKQYF. The variable domain in full, completed from reference TRBV5-1 and TRBJ2-7, reads KAGVTQTPRYLIKTRGQQVTLSCSPISGHRSVSWYQQTPGQGLQFLFEYFSETQRNKGNFPGRFSGRQFSNSRSEMNVSTLELGDSALYLCASSLGEDAAKQYFGPGTRLTVT.

This chain connects TRBV15 to TRBJ2-5; D possibly corresponds to TRBD2 (6 bases). V lost 0 bases and J lost 7, with 12 bases in between. This CDR3 contains 14 residues. Germline values: CDR1 LNHNV, CDR2 YYDKDF (reference sequence). The CDR3, as DNA: TGTGCCACCAGCAGAGAGGGGGGTTTAGGGACCCAGTACTTC. It codes for CATSREGGLGTQYF.

The CDR3 nucleotides read TGTGCCAGCAGTCGGACAGGGGATAGCAATCAGCCCCAGCATTTT. Translated, it gives CASSRTGDSNQPQHF. The chain couples TRBV27 to TRBJ1-5; 9 bases map to TRBD1. The CDR3 is 15 residues long. Germline lookup yields CDR1 MNHEY and CDR2 SMNVEV (reference sequence). V lost 5 bases to trimming and J lost 0 bases; unmatched junction nucleotides: 2.

This clone has just a few counts. This chain links TRBV5-6 with TRBJ1-1; 9 bases align to TRBD1. CDR3 length: 15 residues. The ends lost 0 bases at V and 3 bases at J; junction bases unmatched: 3. CDR1 is SGHDT, CDR2 YYEEEE, per germline. The DNA of the CDR3 is TGTGCCAGCAGCTTGGGGACAGGGGCCGACACTGAAGCTTTCTTT. This sequence encodes CASSLGTGADTEAFF.

The J gene is TRBJ1-1, the V gene TRBV28, with TRBD1 matching over 11 bases. J was trimmed by 5 bases and V by 5 bases; bases with no gene match: 7. CDR1 is MDHEN, CDR2 SYDVKM, per germline. The CDR3 contains 15 residues. CDR3 amino acids: CASSPWTGGWTEAFF. The CDR3 bases are TGTGCCAGCAGTCCCTGGACAGGGGGCTGGACTGAAGCTTTCTTT.

This clone is a singleton in its sample. The chain has TRBV18 and TRBJ2-7; possible D gene TRBD1, 5 bases. The germline CDR1 and CDR2 sequences are KGHSH and LQKENI. Trimming stripped 3 bases from V and 2 bases from J, with 14 bases between. This CDR3 comprises 15 residues. The CDR3 reads CASSPSWEQAYEQYF. DNA for the CDR3: TGTGCCAGCTCACCCTCATGGGAACAGGCCTACGAGCAGTACTTC.

The chain links TRBV7-2 to TRBJ2-3; possibly TRBD1 for D (5 bases). The CDR3 contains 14 residues. Deletions cut 5 bases from V and 4 bases from J, with 13 bases between. CDR1 is SGHTA and CDR2 is FQGNSA in the germline V gene. As DNA, the CDR3 is TGTGCCAGCAGCCCGAGTTGGGGCGCAGATACGCAGTATTTT. Protein product: CASSPSWGADTQYF. Combining the CDR3 with reference TRBV7-2 and TRBJ2-3 gives the whole variable domain GAGVSQSPSNKVTEKGKDVELRCDPISGHTALYWYRQSLGQGLEFLIYFQGNSAPDKSGLPSDRFSAERTGGSVSTLTIQRTQQEDSAVYLCASSPSWGADTQYFGPGTRLTVL.

This clone was seen only a few times. The chain is built from TRBV6-5 and TRBJ2-7; D not certain. V lost 8 bases to trimming and J lost 3 bases, with 5 bases between them. Germline-derived CDR1 and CDR2 are MNHEY and SVGAGI. This CDR3 comprises 10 residues. The CDR3 nucleotides read TGTGCCAGCGGGCGCTACGAGCAGTACTTC. It is translated as CASGRYEQYF.

J is TRBJ2-1 and V is TRBV5-6; 11 bases align to TRBD2. Looked up from germline, CDR1 is SGHDT and CDR2 is YYEEEE. The CDR3 has 14 residues. V was clipped by 7 bases and J by 6 bases; unmatched bases: 6. The CDR3 reads CASHGLAGTNEQFF. Here the CDR3 DNA reads TGTGCCAGCCACGGACTAGCGGGTACCAATGAGCAGTTCTTC.